This TCR beta chain was recovered during a study of Graves' ophthalmopathy and Graves' hyperthyroidism. The study, taken as a whole, reports: Among thyroid clonotypes expanded above 0.001 frequency, most also appeared in blood.

The CDR3 totals 14 residues. Trimming removed 7 bases from V and 7 bases from J, with 16 bases in between. Germline CDR1 is SGHTA and CDR2 is FQGTGA. Using RNA transcripts, the TCR beta CDR3 regions were amplified. First-round RT-PCR with HTBI primers preceded a second-round multiplex PCR. TCRdb passed the multiplex PCR reads through MiXCR, listing each CDR3 protein once. The sample holds 450,000 to 600,000 distinct CDR3 sequences, less than 40% seen once. This clonotype has at least ten counts. Its antigen is currently unknown. The source is an adult man with Graves' hyperthyroidism. The chain employs TRBV7-3 and TRBJ2-2; TRBD1 might be the D (6 bases). Sequences were obtained from peripheral blood or thyroid tissue (not recorded which). The CDR3 DNA follows: TGTGCCAGCAACACCGGGCTAGGGGGCGGGGAGCTGTTTTTT. Its protein is CASNTGLGGGELFF. Filled out from reference TRBV7-3 and TRBJ2-2, the complete variable domain reads GAGVSQTPSNKVTEKGKYVELRCDPISGHTALYWYRQSLGQGPEFLIYFQGTGAADDSGLPNDRFFAVRPEGSVSTLKIQRTERGDSAVYLCASNTGLGGGELFFGEGSRLTVL.